These 27 T cell receptor beta chains share one sample of origin, sequenced in a study of blood T cell repertoires in COVID-19. The repertoire was sequenced with immunoSEQ multiplex PCR; TCRdb's copy has only in-frame clones and lacks some. Of under 200,000 clones listed, 89% are singletons. Input material: PBMCs or T cells enriched from blood (not recorded which). These receptors came from a woman aged 18-30 years who had recovered from COVID-19.

The chain combines TRBV7-8 with TRBJ2-3; 9 positions match TRBD1. V was pared by 9 bases and J by 1 base, with 11 bases of the junction left unmatched. The CDR3 loop spans 16 amino acids. Germline assignment: CDR1 SGHVS and CDR2 FQNEAQ. As DNA, the CDR3 is TGTGCCAGTACTAACGGTCGGACAGGGGGCACAGATACGCAGTATTTT. Its protein is CASTNGRTGGTDTQYF.

V gene TRBV5-1 combines with J gene TRBJ2-7; possible D gene TRBD1, 5 bases. V was shortened by 0 bases and J by 3 bases, with 7 bases between the two germline ends. The germline CDR1 and CDR2 sequences are SGHRS and YFSETQ. CDR3 length: 13 amino acids. Here the CDR3 reads CASSLDQGYEQYF. CDR3 nucleotide sequence: TGCGCCAGCAGCTTGGATCAGGGCTACGAGCAGTACTTC.

This chain links TRBV7-3 with TRBJ2-2; tentatively, D is TRBD1 (6 bases). V lost 4 bases, J lost 5 bases, and 14 bases lay in between. Germline V lookup: CDR1 SGHTA, CDR2 FQGTGA. The CDR3 spans 15 residues. The CDR3 DNA is TGTGCCAGCAGCTACCACGGACAGATGACCGGGGAGCTGTTTTTT. This sequence encodes CASSYHGQMTGELFF.

This clone was seen only once. The V gene is TRBV27, the J gene TRBJ1-6; TRBD1 agrees at 8 bases. The CDR3 totals 14 residues. The J segment lost 8 bases and the V segment lost 2 bases, leaving 2 bases of the junction unmatched. The germline V gene has CDR1 MNHEY and CDR2 SMNVEV (reference sequence). CDR3 sequence reads: CASSLTGGHSPLHF. The CDR3 DNA reads as TGTGCCAGCAGTTTAACAGGGGGGCATTCACCCCTCCACTTT.

The V and J genes are TRBV7-3 and TRBJ2-3; TRBD2 agrees at 9 bases. V was clipped by 5 bases and J by 9 bases; unmatched bases: 6. In germline, CDR1 is SGHTA, CDR2 FQGTGA. This CDR3 contains 13 residues. The CDR3 DNA follows: TGTGCCAGCAGCCCAGGAGCGGGAGGCACGCAGTATTTT. Translated: CASSPGAGGTQYF.

The CDR3 nucleotides read TGTGCCAGCAGTCCTATCGGGACTAGGCTGGCCTACGAGCAGTACTTC. Translating gives CASSPIGTRLAYEQYF. The chain employs TRBV27 and TRBJ2-7, with 8 bases aligning to TRBD2. The germline CDR1 and CDR2 sequences are MNHEY and SMNVEV (reference sequence). V shed 5 bases, J shed 2 bases, and the junction held 11 bases outside the gene matches. CDR3 length: 16 residues.

This clone occurred once. V usage is TRBV28 and J usage is TRBJ2-5; 11 positions match TRBD1. CDR3 size: 15 residues. V dropped 6 bases and J dropped 5; count of bases not matched to a gene: 8. Germline values: CDR1 MDHEN, CDR2 SYDVKM. In DNA, the CDR3 is TGTGCCAGCAGCGCGCCCGGACAGGGGGCTGAGACCCAGTACTTC. This codes for CASSAPGQGAETQYF. Based on the CDR3 plus reference TRBV28 and TRBJ2-5, the full variable domain is DVKVTQSSRYLVKRTGEKVFLECVQDMDHENMFWYRQDPGLGLRLIYFSYDVKMKEKGDIPEGYSVSREKKERFSLILESASTNQTSMYLCASSAPGQGAETQYFGPGTRLLVL.

The chain is built from TRBV29-1 and TRBJ2-1; weak D call: TRBD2 (5 bases). The CDR3 extends over 12 amino acids. Germline V gene data show CDR1 as SQVTM and CDR2 as ANQGSEA. V lost 4 bases to trimming and J lost 8 bases, with 12 bases between them. CDR3 in amino acids: CSVAGVAHEQFF. CDR3 coding DNA: TGCAGCGTTGCCGGGGTCGCCCATGAGCAGTTCTTC.

This chain uses TRBV24-1 with TRBJ1-1, with D possibly matching TRBD1 (6 bases). CDR3 length: 14 residues. Trimming removed 4 bases from V and 9 bases from J, with 17 bases in between. Germline lookup yields CDR1 KGHDR and CDR2 SFDVKD. As DNA, the CDR3 is TGTGCCACCAGTGAGAGCGGACAGTCTGTACAAGCTTTCTTT. Translation gives CATSESGQSVQAFF.

The chain recombines TRBV19 with TRBJ2-7; D is possibly TRBD2 (6 bases). The CDR3 is made up of 12 amino acids. V gave up 8 bases and J gave up 7 bases, with 15 bases separating them. The germline V gene encodes CDR1 LNHDA and CDR2 SQIVND (reference sequence). The CDR3 loop is CASGYRRGEQYF. The CDR3 DNA follows: TGTGCCAGTGGTTACAGGCGGGGTGAGCAGTACTTC.

This clone was found once. The CDR3 DNA is TGTGCCAGCAGCCAAAGAATAACAGGGGTCGCGGTCCGGCAAGAGACCCAGTACTTC. This gives the protein CASSQRITGVAVRQETQYF. The J gene is TRBJ2-5, the V gene TRBV7-8; 7 bases line up with TRBD1. This CDR3 spans 19 amino acids. Germline V lookup: CDR1 SGHVS, CDR2 FQNEAQ. The V segment lost 5 bases and the J segment 2 bases; nucleotides outside the gene matches: 20.

Note on this clone: The same CDR3 can be traced to other DNA sequences in this sample. The chain is built from TRBV6-5 and TRBJ2-5; D gene ambiguous. Germline loops: CDR1 MNHEY, CDR2 SVGAGI. V lost 3 bases to trimming and J lost 3 bases, with 8 bases between them. The CDR3 contains 13 residues. The CDR3: CASSYRLEETQYF. In DNA, the CDR3 is TGTGCCAGCAGTTATCGGCTAGAAGAGACCCAGTACTTC.

This clone showed up just once. The chain has TRBV7-9 and TRBJ1-3, with TRBD1 identical over 8 bases. Trimming took 6 bases from V and 2 from J; bases not matched to a gene: 6. The CDR3 runs to 15 residues. Germline V CDR1 and CDR2: SEHNR, FQNEAQ (reference sequence). The DNA for the CDR3 is TGTGCCAGCAGATTGACAGGGGACCCTGGAAACACCATATATTTT. This encodes CASRLTGDPGNTIYF.

CDR3 amino acids: CASSYHAMSSGRVYEQFF. CDR3 in DNA: TGTGCCAGCAGTTATCACGCGATGAGTAGCGGGAGAGTCTATGAGCAGTTCTTC. The chain links TRBV6-2 or TRBV6-3 to TRBJ2-1; 9 bases fit TRBD2. Germline values: CDR1 MNHEY, CDR2 SVGEGT. V trimming: 3 bases; J trimming: 8 bases; junction bases outside the gene matches: 17. The length of the CDR3 is 18 residues.

The chain carries TRBV6-1 and TRBJ1-1; D perhaps matches TRBD1 (5 bases). The CDR3 runs to 15 residues. The ends were cut back, 0 bases at V and 1 base at J, with 9 bases in the middle. CDR1 is MNHNS, CDR2 SASEGT, per germline. CDR3 in DNA: TGTGCCAGCAGTGAAGCTCAGGGCCGGAACACTGAAGCTTTCTTT. Amino acid sequence: CASSEAQGRNTEAFF.

The V gene is TRBV5-4, the J gene TRBJ1-6; 11 nucleotides match TRBD1. J was trimmed by 9 bases and V by 4 bases; bases with no gene match: 3. Germline-derived CDR1 and CDR2 are SGHNT and YYREEE (reference sequence). The length of the CDR3 is 14 residues. The CDR3 bases are TGTGCCAGCAGCCGGGACAGGGGGACTTCACCCCTCCACTTT. Translating it yields CASSRDRGTSPLHF.

The chain couples TRBV5-1 to TRBJ2-5; D ambiguous. This CDR3 is 13 amino acids long. Germline CDR1 is SGHRS and CDR2 is YFSETQ. V lost 5 bases and J 2 bases, leaving 10 bases between the germline ends. The CDR3 protein is CASRESTQETQYF. CDR3 DNA: TGCGCCAGCAGAGAATCGACTCAAGAGACCCAGTACTTC.

The chain employs TRBV19 and TRBJ2-2; D is unclear. V was trimmed by 1 base and J by 1 base, leaving 7 bases between them. Germline values: CDR1 LNHDA, CDR2 SQIVND (reference sequence). This CDR3 spans 15 amino acids. The CDR3, as DNA: TGTGCCAGTAGTATAGGTTTCGGGAACACCGGGGAGCTGTTTTTT. Translated, it gives CASSIGFGNTGELFF.

This rearrangement joins TRBV29-1 to TRBJ1-3; D is ambiguous. The CDR3 is 13 residues long. The germline V and J ends were trimmed by 5 bases and 0 bases, with 8 bases remaining between them. CDR1 is SQVTM, CDR2 ANQGSEA, per germline. CDR3: CSVQGSSGNTIYF. The DNA for the CDR3 is TGCAGCGTTCAAGGTAGCTCTGGAAACACCATATATTTT.

This rearrangement joins TRBV10-3 to TRBJ1-6; D may be TRBD1 (6 bases). Trimming pared 6 bases from V and 7 bases from J, leaving 13 bases between. The CDR3 is 14 amino acids. The germline CDR1 and CDR2 sequences are ENHRY and SYGVKD. The CDR3 coding sequence is TGTGCCATCAGGGCGGGGGACACGAATTCACCCCTCCACTTT. Its protein product is CAIRAGDTNSPLHF.

The rearrangement links TRBV11-1 to TRBJ2-7; D is perhaps TRBD1 (5 bases). The CDR3 length is 13 residues. CDR1 and CDR2 from the germline V gene are SGHAT and FQDESV (reference sequence). Trimming pared 1 base from V and 3 bases from J, leaving 7 bases between. The CDR3 DNA sequence: TGTGCCAGCAGCTTAGACAGGAACTACGAGCAGTACTTC. Amino acid sequence: CASSLDRNYEQYF. The variable domain in full, with the rest retrieved from reference TRBV11-1 and TRBJ2-7, is EAEVAQSPRYKITEKSQAVAFWCDPISGHATLYWYRQILGQGPELLVQFQDESVVDDSQLPKDRFSAERLKGVDSTLKIQPAELGDSAMYLCASSLDRNYEQYFGPGTRLTVT.

The rearrangement uses TRBV10-3 and TRBJ1-4; TRBD1 agrees at 9 bases. CDR1 is ENHRY, CDR2 SYGVKD, per germline. The CDR3 contains 15 residues. V dropped 4 bases and J dropped 4; count of bases not matched to a gene: 4. CDR3 DNA: TGTGCCATCAGTGCCGGACAGGGGAATAATGAAAAACTGTTTTTT. It encodes CAISAGQGNNEKLFF.

This clone was seen many times. This chain joins TRBV6-6 and TRBJ2-2; TRBD2 aligns across 11 bases. Trimming removed 5 bases from V and 7 bases from J; junction bases left unmatched: 12. The CDR3 is 17 residues long. In germline, CDR1 is MNHNY, CDR2 SVGAGI (reference sequence). In nucleotides, the CDR3 is TGTGCCAGCAGTCCTACATTGCTAGCGGGAGGTGGCGGGGAGCTGTTTTTT. Its translation is CASSPTLLAGGGGELFF.

The chain has TRBV11-1 and TRBJ2-7; 11 bases agree with TRBD2. The J segment lost 3 bases and the V segment lost 3 bases, leaving 4 bases of the junction unmatched. Looked up from germline, CDR1 is SGHAT and CDR2 is FQDESV (reference sequence). This CDR3 is built from 15 residues. The CDR3 protein is CASSFGLAGNYEQYF. The CDR3 coding sequence is TGTGCCAGCAGCTTCGGACTAGCGGGTAACTACGAGCAGTACTTC.

The rearrangement joins TRBV7-9 to TRBJ2-5; 9 nucleotides agree with TRBD1. The germline V gene encodes CDR1 SEHNR and CDR2 FQNEAQ (reference sequence). With 5 bases clipped from V and 2 bases from J, the junction kept 6 bases outside the gene matches. The CDR3 length is 15 residues. CDR3 loop: CASSLKGQGQETQYF. The CDR3 DNA sequence: TGTGCCAGCAGCCTGAAAGGACAGGGGCAAGAGACCCAGTACTTC. Full variable domain (rest looked up from reference TRBV7-9 and TRBJ2-5): DTGVSQNPRHKITKRGQNVTFRCDPISEHNRLYWYRQTLGQGPEFLTYFQNEAQLEKSRLLSDRFSAERPKGSFSTLEIQRTEQGDSAMYLCASSLKGQGQETQYFGPGTRLLVL.

The rearrangement uses TRBV18 and TRBJ1-1; D is ambiguous. The germline gives CDR1 KGHSH, CDR2 LQKENI. V lost 2 bases, J lost 1 base, and 14 bases lay in between. The CDR3 loop spans 16 amino acids. The CDR3 nucleotides are TGTGCCAGCTCACCAATAGGAGTCGGATCGAACACTGAAGCTTTCTTT. Translating gives CASSPIGVGSNTEAFF.

The table lists this clone with a count of one. The chain uses TRBV4-1 and TRBJ1-5; D call uncertain. The CDR3 loop spans 14 amino acids. V was cut by 1 base and J by 1 base, with 5 bases left in between. The germline V gene has CDR1 MGHRA and CDR2 YSYEKL. CDR3: CASSQALSNQPQHF. The CDR3 region has the DNA TGCGCCAGCAGCCAAGCGTTGAGCAATCAGCCCCAGCATTTT.